Sequencing of this T cell receptor beta chain was carried out in a study of cytomegalovirus exposure and HLA in healthy donors. This CDR3 has 16 amino acids. Germline values: CDR1 LNHDA, CDR2 SQIVND (reference sequence). V was pared by 7 bases and J by 0 bases, with 16 bases between. PCR primers comprised 60 Vbeta and 13 Jbeta primers. Assay: immunoSEQ multiplex PCR; the TCRdb copy retains only in-frame clones and omits some. This sample yields over 200,000 clones, of which roughly 89% are seen a single time; less than 1.2% belongs to the top ten. To note about this clone: Its antigen is unidentified.

Study-level points and caveats: Later work associated roughly 15,000 TCR beta sequences with HLA alleles at 0.05 false discovery rate. The likely origin of a cluster of highly shared sequence variants was a sequencing artifact. Because they were indistinguishable, some V segments, including TRBV6-2 and TRBV6-3, were excluded.

The material sequenced was PBMCs. The rearrangement uses TRBV19 and TRBJ1-3; D uncertain. The clonotype comes from a woman between 18 and 30 years old in good health and CMV-seronegative. The CDR3 DNA follows: TGTGCCAGTACCACTATCCCTGCCGGCTCTGGAAACACCATATATTTT. Translation gives CASTTIPAGSGNTIYF.